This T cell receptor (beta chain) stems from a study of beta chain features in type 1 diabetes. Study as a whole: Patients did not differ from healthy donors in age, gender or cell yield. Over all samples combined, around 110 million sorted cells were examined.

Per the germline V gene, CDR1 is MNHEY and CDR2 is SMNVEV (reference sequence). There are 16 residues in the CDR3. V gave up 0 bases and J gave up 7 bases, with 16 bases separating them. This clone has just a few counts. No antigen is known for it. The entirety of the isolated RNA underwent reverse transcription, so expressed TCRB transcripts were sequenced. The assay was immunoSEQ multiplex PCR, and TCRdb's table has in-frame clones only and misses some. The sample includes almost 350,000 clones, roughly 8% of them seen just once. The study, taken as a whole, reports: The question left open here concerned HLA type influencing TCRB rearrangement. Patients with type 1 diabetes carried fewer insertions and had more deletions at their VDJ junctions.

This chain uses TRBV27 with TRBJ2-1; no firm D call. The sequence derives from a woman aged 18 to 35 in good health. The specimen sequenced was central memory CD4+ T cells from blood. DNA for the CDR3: TGTGCCAGCAGTTTATCTCGGGCAGTTGCTAGGAATGAGCAGTTCTTC. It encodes CASSLSRAVARNEQFF.